This TCR beta chain was obtained from a study of T-cell memory formation after mild COVID-19. Study-level results: Those CD4+ clones that contracted were mainly in CM and EM (CD8+ ones in EMRA).

Using its own MiXCR run on the 5' RACE reads, TCRdb lists one record per CDR3 protein. Among about 290,000 distinct CDR3 sequences listed, 15% were seen once. This clonotype was seen many times. Its antigen is still unknown. Trimming took 5 bases from V and 2 from J, leaving 8 bases between them. CDR3 length equals 13 residues. The germline gives CDR1 SGHTA, CDR2 FQGNSA. The sequence came from a man younger than 35 who had mild COVID-19 (a few samples of this study predate the infection). Cell type and time point are not known. Sequencing was performed on PBMCs or a T cell subset sorted from them (not recorded which). The rearrangement joins TRBV7-2 to TRBJ2-3; a possible D gene is TRBD2 (5 bases). The CDR3 sequence: CASSAGYTDTQYF. The CDR3 nucleotides are TGTGCCAGCAGCGCGGGCTACACAGATACGCAGTATTTT.